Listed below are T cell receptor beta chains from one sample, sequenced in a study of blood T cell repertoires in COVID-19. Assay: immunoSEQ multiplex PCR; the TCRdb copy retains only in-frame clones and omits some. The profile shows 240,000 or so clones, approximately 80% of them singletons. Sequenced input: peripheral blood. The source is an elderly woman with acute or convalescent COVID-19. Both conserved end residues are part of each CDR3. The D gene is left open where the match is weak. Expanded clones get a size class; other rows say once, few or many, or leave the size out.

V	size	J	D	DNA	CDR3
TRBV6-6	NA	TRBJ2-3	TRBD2	TGTGCCAGCAGTCTCACCCCTAGCGGGGGGCCGAGAGATACGCAGTATTTT	CASSLTPSGGPRDTQYF
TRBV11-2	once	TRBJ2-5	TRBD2	TGTGCCAGCAGACCCGGACTAGCGGGGGAGCAAGAGACCCAGTACTTC	CASRPGLAGEQETQYF
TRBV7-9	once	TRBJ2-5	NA	TGTGCCAGCAGCCACCAGGGGGAGACCCAGTACTTC	CASSHQGETQYF
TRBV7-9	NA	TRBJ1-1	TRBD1	TGTGCCAGCAGCTTAGAATTAGGGGGCGCTGAAGCTTTCTTT	CASSLELGGAEAFF
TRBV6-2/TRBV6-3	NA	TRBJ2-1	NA	TGTGCCAGCAGTGATGGGGGGGCAGTTAACAATGAGCAGTTCTTC	CASSDGGAVNNEQFF
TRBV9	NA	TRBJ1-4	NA	TGTGCCAGCAGCGGTGGACAAACCTATGAAAAACTGTTTTTT	CASSGGQTYEKLFF
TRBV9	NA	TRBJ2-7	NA	TGTGCCAGCAGCAGAGACACTAGGGACGAGCAGTACTTC	CASSRDTRDEQYF
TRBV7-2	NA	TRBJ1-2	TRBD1	TGTGCCAGCAGCCTGACAGGGGGCGTTGGCTACACCTTC	CASSLTGGVGYTF
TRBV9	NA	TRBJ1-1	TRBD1	TGTGCCAGCAGCCCCCGACAGGGGGACAACACTGAAGCTTTCTTT	CASSPRQGDNTEAFF
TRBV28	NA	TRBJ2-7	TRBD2	TGTGCCAGCAGTTTCGGACTAGCGGCCTCCTACGAGCAGTACTTC	CASSFGLAASYEQYF
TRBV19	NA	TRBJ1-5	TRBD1	TGTGCCAGTAGTCCCGGACAGGGGGCAGCTCAGCCCCAGCATTTT	CASSPGQGAAQPQHF
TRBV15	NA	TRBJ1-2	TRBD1	TGTGCCACCAGCAGGGACAGGGATAAGATCTATGGCTACACCTTC	CATSRDRDKIYGYTF
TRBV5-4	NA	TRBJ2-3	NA	TGTGCCAGCAGCTTCGCTAGCATAAGGAGTCGGGATACGCAGTATTTT	CASSFASIRSRDTQYF
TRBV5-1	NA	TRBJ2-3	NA	TGCGCCAGCAGCTTGGGCCAGGGTAGTACAGATACGCAGTATTTT	CASSLGQGSTDTQYF
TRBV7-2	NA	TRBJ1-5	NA	TGTGCCAGCAGTCAGGGGAATAGCAATCAGCCCCAGCATTTT	CASSQGNSNQPQHF
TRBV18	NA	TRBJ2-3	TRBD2	TGTGCCAGCTCACCCGGGACTAGCGGGACAGATACGCAGTATTTT	CASSPGTSGTDTQYF
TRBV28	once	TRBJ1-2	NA	TGTGCCAGCAGCCCTACAGGGTGGGGTGGCTACACCTTC	CASSPTGWGGYTF
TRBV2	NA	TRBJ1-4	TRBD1	TGTGCCAGCAGAAGACAGGGGGCGGGCGAAAAACTGTTTTTT	CASRRQGAGEKLFF
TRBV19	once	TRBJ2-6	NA	TGTGCCCGAATTGATGAGACAATCTCTGGGGCCAACGTCCTGACTTTC	CARIDETISGANVLTF
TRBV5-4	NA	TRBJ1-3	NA	TGTGCCAGCAGCCGTAAAACAGGGACCTCAAACACCATATATTTT	CASSRKTGTSNTIYF
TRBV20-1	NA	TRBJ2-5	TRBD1	TGCAGTGCTAGTTCCGGACAGGGAACTAACCAAGAGACCCAGTACTTC	CSASSGQGTNQETQYF
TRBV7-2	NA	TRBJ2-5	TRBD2	TGTGCCAGCGGCGGGGGACCGTACCAAGAGACCCAGTACTTC	CASGGGPYQETQYF
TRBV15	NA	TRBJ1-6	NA	TGTGCCACCAGCAGAGACCTTAATTCACCCCTCCACTTT	CATSRDLNSPLHF
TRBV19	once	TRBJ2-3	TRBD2	TGTGCCAGTAGTATATTAGCGGGGGGTAGCACAGATACGCAGTATTTT	CASSILAGGSTDTQYF
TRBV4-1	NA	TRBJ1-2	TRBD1	TGCGCCAGCAGCCATGCACCGGGACAGCAATACTATGGCTACACCTTC	CASSHAPGQQYYGYTF
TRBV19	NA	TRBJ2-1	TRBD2	TGTGCCAGTAGCTCCGGGACTAGCGTGGGCCCCTACAATGAGCAGTTCTTC	CASSSGTSVGPYNEQFF
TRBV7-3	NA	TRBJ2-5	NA	TGTGCCAGCAGCGTCAGGGGTCAAGAGACCCAGTACTTC	CASSVRGQETQYF
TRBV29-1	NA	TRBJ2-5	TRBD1	TGCAGCGCCCAAAGGGTAGGGGGCTGGGAGACCCAGTACTTC	CSAQRVGGWETQYF
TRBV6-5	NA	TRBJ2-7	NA	TGTGCCAGCCCCGAAAGCGGCGAGCAGTACTTC	CASPESGEQYF